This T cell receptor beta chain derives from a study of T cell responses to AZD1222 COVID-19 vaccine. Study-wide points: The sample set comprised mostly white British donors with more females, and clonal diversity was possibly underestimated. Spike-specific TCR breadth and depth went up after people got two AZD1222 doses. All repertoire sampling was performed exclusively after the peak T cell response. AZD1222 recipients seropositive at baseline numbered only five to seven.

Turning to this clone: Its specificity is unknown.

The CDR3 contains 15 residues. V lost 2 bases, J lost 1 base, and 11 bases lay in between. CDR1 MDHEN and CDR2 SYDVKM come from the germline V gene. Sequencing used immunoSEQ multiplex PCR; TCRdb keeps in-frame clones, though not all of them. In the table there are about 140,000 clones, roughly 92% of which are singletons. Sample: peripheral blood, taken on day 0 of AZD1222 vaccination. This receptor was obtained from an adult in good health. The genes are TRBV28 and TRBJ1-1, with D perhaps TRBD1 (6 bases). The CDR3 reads CASSLIGGTNTEAFF. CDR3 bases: TGTGCCAGCAGTTTAATCGGGGGCACGAACACTGAAGCTTTCTTT. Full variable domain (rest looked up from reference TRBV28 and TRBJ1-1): DVKVTQSSRYLVKRTGEKVFLECVQDMDHENMFWYRQDPGLGLRLIYFSYDVKMKEKGDIPEGYSVSREKKERFSLILESASTNQTSMYLCASSLIGGTNTEAFFGQGTRLTVV.